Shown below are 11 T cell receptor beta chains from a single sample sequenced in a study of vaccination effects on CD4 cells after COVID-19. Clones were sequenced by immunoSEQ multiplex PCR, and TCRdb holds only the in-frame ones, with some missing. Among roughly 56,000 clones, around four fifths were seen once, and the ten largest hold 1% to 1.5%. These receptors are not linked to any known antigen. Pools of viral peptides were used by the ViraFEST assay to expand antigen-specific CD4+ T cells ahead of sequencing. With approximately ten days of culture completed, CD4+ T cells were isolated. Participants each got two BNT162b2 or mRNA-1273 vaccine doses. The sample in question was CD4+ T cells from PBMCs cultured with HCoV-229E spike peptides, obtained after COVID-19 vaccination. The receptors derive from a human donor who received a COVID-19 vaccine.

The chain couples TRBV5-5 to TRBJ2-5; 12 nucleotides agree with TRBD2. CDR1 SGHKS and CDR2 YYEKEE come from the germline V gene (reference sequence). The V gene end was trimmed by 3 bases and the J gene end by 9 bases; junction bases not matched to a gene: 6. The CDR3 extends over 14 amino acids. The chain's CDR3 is CASSWTSGAGAQYF. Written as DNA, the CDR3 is TGTGCCAGCAGCTGGACTAGCGGGGCAGGGGCCCAGTACTTC.

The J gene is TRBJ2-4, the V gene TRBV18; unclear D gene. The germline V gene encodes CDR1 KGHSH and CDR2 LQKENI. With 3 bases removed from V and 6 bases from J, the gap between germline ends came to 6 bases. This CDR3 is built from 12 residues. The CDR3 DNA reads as TGTGCCAGCTCACCCTCGGGAAACATTCAGTACTTC. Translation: CASSPSGNIQYF.

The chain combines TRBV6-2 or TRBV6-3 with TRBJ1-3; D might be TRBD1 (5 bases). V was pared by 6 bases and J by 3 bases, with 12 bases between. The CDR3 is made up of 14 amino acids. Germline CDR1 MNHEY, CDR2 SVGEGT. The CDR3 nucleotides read TGTGCCAGCAGCCGGGACTCCTTTGGAAACACCATATATTTT. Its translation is CASSRDSFGNTIYF.

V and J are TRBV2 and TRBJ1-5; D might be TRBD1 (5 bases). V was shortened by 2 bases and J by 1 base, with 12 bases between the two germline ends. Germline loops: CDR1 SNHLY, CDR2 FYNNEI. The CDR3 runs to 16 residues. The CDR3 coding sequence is TGTGCCAGCAGTGAACGGGGCCCAAGGAGCAATCAGCCCCAGCATTTT. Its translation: CASSERGPRSNQPQHF.

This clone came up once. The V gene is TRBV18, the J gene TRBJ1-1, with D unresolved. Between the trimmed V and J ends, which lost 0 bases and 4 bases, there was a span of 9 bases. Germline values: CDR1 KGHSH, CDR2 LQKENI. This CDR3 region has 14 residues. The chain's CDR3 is CASSPPNKFTEAFF. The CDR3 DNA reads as TGTGCCAGCTCACCACCGAACAAGTTCACTGAAGCTTTCTTT.

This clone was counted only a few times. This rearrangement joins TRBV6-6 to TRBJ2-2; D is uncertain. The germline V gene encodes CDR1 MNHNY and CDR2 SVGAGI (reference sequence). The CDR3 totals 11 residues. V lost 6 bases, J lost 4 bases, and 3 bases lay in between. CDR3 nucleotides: TGTGCCAGCAGCGTCACCGGGGAGCTGTTTTTT. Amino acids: CASSVTGELFF.

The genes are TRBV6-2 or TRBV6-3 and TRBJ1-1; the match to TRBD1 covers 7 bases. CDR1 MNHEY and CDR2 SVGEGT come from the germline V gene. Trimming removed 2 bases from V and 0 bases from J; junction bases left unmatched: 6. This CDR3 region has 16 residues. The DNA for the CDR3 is TGTGCCAGCAGTTACGAACAGGGGACTGTGAACACTGAAGCTTTCTTT. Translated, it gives CASSYEQGTVNTEAFF.

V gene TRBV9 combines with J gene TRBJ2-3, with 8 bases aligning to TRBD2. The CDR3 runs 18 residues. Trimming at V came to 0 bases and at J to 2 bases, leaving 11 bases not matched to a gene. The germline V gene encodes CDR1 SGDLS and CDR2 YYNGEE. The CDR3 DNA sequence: TGTGCCAGCAGCGTAGAGTTGCCAGCGGGGGTTTCCACAGATACGCAGTATTTT. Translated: CASSVELPAGVSTDTQYF.

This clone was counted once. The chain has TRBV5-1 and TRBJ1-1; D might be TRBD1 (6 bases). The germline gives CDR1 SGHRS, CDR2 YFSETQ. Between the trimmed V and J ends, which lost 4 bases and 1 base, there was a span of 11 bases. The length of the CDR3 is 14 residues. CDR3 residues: CASSRDTPNTEAFF. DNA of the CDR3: TGCGCCAGCAGCCGGGACACCCCGAACACTGAAGCTTTCTTT. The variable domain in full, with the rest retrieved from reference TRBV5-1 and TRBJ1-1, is KAGVTQTPRYLIKTRGQQVTLSCSPISGHRSVSWYQQTPGQGLQFLFEYFSETQRNKGNFPGRFSGRQFSNSRSEMNVSTLELGDSALYLCASSRDTPNTEAFFGQGTRLTVV.

The CDR3: CASSKRTGLNIQYF. Written as DNA, the CDR3 is TGTGCCAGTAGTAAAAGGACAGGGTTAAACATTCAGTACTTC. This chain joins TRBV19 and TRBJ2-4, with TRBD1 matching 8 bases. V dropped 4 bases and J dropped 6; count of bases not matched to a gene: 5. The CDR3 has 14 residues. CDR1 and CDR2 from the germline V gene are LNHDA and SQIVND (reference sequence).

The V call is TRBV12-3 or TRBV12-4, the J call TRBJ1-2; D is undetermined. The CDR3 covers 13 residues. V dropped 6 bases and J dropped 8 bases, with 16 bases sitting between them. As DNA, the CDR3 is TGTGCCAGCAGCCGTCGCGCGTTCGGGGGCTACACCTTC. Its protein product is CASSRRAFGGYTF.